These 18 T cell receptor beta chains came from one sample sequenced in a study of OX40 agonist ivuxolimab in advanced cancers. Clones were read by immunoSEQ multiplex PCR, and TCRdb kept only the in-frame ones, dropping some. The sample shows about 20,000 clones, 80% to 90% of them seen only once. The sample here was CD4+ or CD8+ T cells sorted from blood, taken in a trial of the OX40 agonist ivuxolimab. The receptors here all came from an adult with an advanced solid tumor such as melanoma, head and neck, liver or kidney cancer.

The chain links TRBV4-3 to TRBJ2-7, with D perhaps matching TRBD2 (5 bases). V lost 0 bases, J lost 3 bases, and 18 bases lay in between. Germline lookup yields CDR1 LGHNA and CDR2 YSLEER. The CDR3 spans 17 residues. In nucleotides, the CDR3 is TGCGCCAGCAGCCAAGAGCCAGGACGGTCGGGATACTACGAGCAGTACTTC. It translates to CASSQEPGRSGYYEQYF.

V gene TRBV9 combines with J gene TRBJ1-3; weak D call: TRBD1 (5 bases). The V end lost 2 bases, the J end lost 0 bases, and 12 bases lay between the germline ends. The V gene's germline CDR1 is SGDLS and CDR2 YYNGEE. The CDR3 runs to 16 residues. The CDR3 DNA sequence: TGTGCCAGCAGCGTGGAGGGGCTCTTCTCTGGAAACACCATATATTTT. Translating gives CASSVEGLFSGNTIYF.

The chain carries TRBV7-6 and TRBJ2-1; no definite D call. V was trimmed by 5 bases and J by 9 bases, leaving 11 bases between them. The CDR3 spans 12 residues. Germline V lookup: CDR1 SGHVS, CDR2 FNYEAQ. The CDR3, as DNA: TGTGCCAGCAGCCTCAAGGAATCTGAGCAGTTCTTC. Residues: CASSLKESEQFF.

The chain carries TRBV4-3 and TRBJ2-2; 9 positions agree with TRBD2. Germline CDR1 LGHNA, CDR2 YSLEER. The CDR3 runs to 15 residues. Trimming at V came to 8 bases and at J to 0 bases, leaving 4 bases not matched to a gene. The CDR3 DNA follows: TGCGCCAGCGCTCAGCGGGGGGCGAACACCGGGGAGCTGTTTTTT. Protein product: CASAQRGANTGELFF.

This clone was counted once. The CDR3 sequence is CASSLNPGPEVGYGYTF. CDR3 bases: TGTGCCAGCAGCTTAAATCCAGGGCCTGAGGTTGGCTATGGCTACACCTTC. J is TRBJ1-2 and V is TRBV7-2, with D maybe TRBD1 (5 bases). V gave up 2 bases and J gave up 4 bases, with 20 bases separating them. Germline lookup yields CDR1 SGHTA and CDR2 FQGNSA. The CDR3 sequence is 17 residues long.

This clone appeared once. The chain employs TRBV4-3 and TRBJ1-6, with D perhaps TRBD1 (5 bases). Germline V CDR1 and CDR2: LGHNA, YSLEER. This CDR3 has 19 residues. V lost 4 bases and J 1 base, leaving 20 bases between the germline ends. The CDR3 DNA is TGCGCCAGCAGCCGTAGTTCCGGGACGGCGCATTCCTATAATTCACCCCTCCACTTT. Its translation is CASSRSSGTAHSYNSPLHF.

The rearrangement joins TRBV7-4 to TRBJ1-1, with unresolved D. CDR1 is SGHVT and CDR2 is SQSDAQ in the germline V gene. Trimming took 5 bases from V and 4 from J, leaving 14 bases between them. CDR3 length equals 14 residues. As DNA, the CDR3 is TGTGCCAGCAGCCTCGGGGTCGGTGGCACTGAAGCTTTCTTT. It codes for CASSLGVGGTEAFF. Full variable domain (remainder filled in from reference TRBV7-4 and TRBJ1-1): GAGVSQSPRYKVAKRGRDVALRCDSISGHVTLYWYRQTLGQGSEVLTYSQSDAQRDKSGRPSGRFSAERPERSVSTLKIQRTEQGDSAVYLCASSLGVGGTEAFFGQGTRLTVV.

The rearrangement links TRBV12-5 to TRBJ1-1, with D uncertain. Between the trimmed V and J ends, which lost 1 base and 6 bases, there was a span of 12 bases. This CDR3 is 14 amino acids long. Germline V gene data show CDR1 as LGHNT and CDR2 as FRNRAP. CDR3 coding DNA: TGTGCTAGTGGTTTGGACAACCTCTTTGCTGAAGCTTTCTTT. Amino acid sequence: CASGLDNLFAEAFF. Supplemented by reference TRBV12-5 and TRBJ1-1, the full variable domain reads DARVTQTPRHKVTEMGQEVTMRCQPILGHNTVFWYRQTMMQGLELLAYFRNRAPLDDSGMPKDRFSAEMPDATLATLKIQPSEPRDSAVYFCASGLDNLFAEAFFGQGTRLTVV.

The chain uses TRBV27 and TRBJ2-1, with 9 nucleotides matching TRBD2. The CDR3 has 17 residues. Germline V gene lookup returns CDR1 MNHEY and CDR2 SMNVEV (reference sequence). With 3 bases clipped from V and 2 bases from J, the junction kept 8 bases outside the gene matches. The CDR3 region is CASSFDAGGRPYNEQFF. In nucleotides, the CDR3 is TGTGCCAGCAGTTTTGACGCGGGGGGGCGCCCCTACAATGAGCAGTTCTTC.

The chain recombines TRBV12-5 with TRBJ2-3; D is undetermined. Germline V gives CDR1 LGHNT, CDR2 FRNRAP. V was cut by 2 bases and J by 1 base, with 7 bases left in between. This CDR3 has 14 amino acids. For the CDR3, the DNA is TGTGCTAGTGGTTTGAGGATGGGCACAGATACGCAGTATTTT. Translated: CASGLRMGTDTQYF.

The V gene is TRBV7-3, the J gene TRBJ2-1; D gene unclear. Germline CDR1 is SGHTA and CDR2 is FQGTGA. V lost 3 bases to trimming and J lost 0 bases, with 6 bases between them. This CDR3 spans 14 amino acids. CDR3 sequence reads: CASSFTTSYNEQFF. The CDR3 region has the DNA TGTGCCAGCAGCTTCACAACCTCCTACAATGAGCAGTTCTTC.

The chain joins TRBV13 to TRBJ2-1; D is ambiguous. Trimming removed 1 base at V and 8 bases at J, with 6 bases between. The V gene's germline CDR1 is PRHDT and CDR2 FYEKMQ (reference sequence). The CDR3 totals 12 residues. CDR3 region: CASSLVGYEQFF. The CDR3, as DNA: TGTGCCAGCAGCTTAGTTGGCTATGAGCAGTTCTTC.

The gene calls are TRBV2 and TRBJ2-3; TRBD1 might be the D (6 bases). The V gene's germline CDR1 is SNHLY and CDR2 FYNNEI. The CDR3 loop spans 14 amino acids. The V end lost 1 base, the J end lost 6 bases, and 11 bases lay between the germline ends. The CDR3 protein is CASSEGTDTDTQYF. In nucleotides, the CDR3 is TGTGCCAGCAGTGAAGGGACAGATACGGATACGCAGTATTTT.

The chain's CDR3 is CASTSTRSSYEQYF. CDR3 coding DNA: TGTGCCAGCACCAGCACCCGAAGCTCCTACGAGCAGTACTTC. The chain links TRBV6-5 to TRBJ2-5; D is ambiguous. The assigned J gene may be wrong: the sequence end matches TRBJ2-7 better. CDR1 and CDR2 from the germline V gene are MNHEY and SVGAGI. This CDR3 region has 14 residues.

The chain links TRBV15 to TRBJ2-1, with D possibly matching TRBD2 (5 bases). V lost 2 bases and J lost 11, with 10 bases in between. CDR1 LNHNV and CDR2 YYDKDF come from the germline V gene (reference sequence). CDR3 length: 12 amino acids. The CDR3 DNA reads TGTGCCACCAGCAGACGGGAAACCCAGCAGTTCTTC. Translated: CATSRRETQQFF. The whole variable domain, filled in from reference TRBV15 and TRBJ2-1, reads DAMVIQNPRYQVTQFGKPVTLSCSQTLNHNVMYWYQQKSSQAPKLLFHYYDKDFNNEADTPDNFQSRRPNTSFCFLDIRSPGLGDTAMYLCATSRRETQQFFGPGTRLTVL.

The chain combines TRBV7-9 with TRBJ1-1; no clear D. The V end lost 3 bases, the J end lost 1 base, and 6 bases lay between the germline ends. The CDR3 runs 13 residues. CDR1 is SEHNR and CDR2 is FQNEAQ in the germline V gene (reference sequence). The CDR3 reads CASSFMGNTEAFF. The CDR3 DNA reads TGTGCCAGCAGCTTTATGGGGAACACTGAAGCTTTCTTT.

This sequence joins TRBV12-5 and TRBJ2-1, with a weak D call TRBD2 (5 bases). This CDR3 region has 18 residues. V was trimmed by 0 bases and J by 0 bases, leaving 15 bases between them. Germline CDR1 is LGHNT and CDR2 is FRNRAP. The CDR3 nucleotides read TGTGCTAGTGGTTTGGTCCGGGAATTCGAGAGCTCCTACAATGAGCAGTTCTTC. This encodes CASGLVREFESSYNEQFF.

This chain connects TRBV5-5 to TRBJ2-2; the match to TRBD1 covers 11 bases. The J segment lost 4 bases and the V segment lost 5 bases, leaving 4 bases of the junction unmatched. The CDR3 runs to 15 residues. Germline CDR1 SGHKS, CDR2 YYEKEE (reference sequence). The CDR3 DNA reads as TGTGCCAGCAGGGCCGGGACAGGGGGCACCGGGGAGCTGTTTTTT. Translated: CASRAGTGGTGELFF.